One sample yielded the 16 T cell receptor beta chains listed below, sequenced in a study of shared clonotypes between healthy human individuals. Sequencing used immunoSEQ multiplex PCR; TCRdb keeps in-frame clones, though not all of them. The sample lists around 2.5 million clones; 80% to 95% were seen once. The specimen was naive CD4+ T cells from PBMCs. Noted subset: CD45RA+ positively selected. Every receptor here comes from a man aged 18 to 29 in good health. Some clones in this sample may be carry-over from other donors' samples.

The rearrangement uses TRBV30 and TRBJ2-3; the D gene could be TRBD1 or TRBD2 (6 bases each). Germline-derived CDR1 and CDR2 are GTSNPN and SVGIG (reference sequence). The V and J ends lost 2 bases and 5 bases respectively, with 17 bases between them. There are 15 residues in the CDR3. DNA for the CDR3: TGTGCCTGGAGTTTGCTTAGGGGGGCGGGAGATACGCAGTATTTT. As protein: CAWSLLRGAGDTQYF.

This clone was picked up one time. This chain connects TRBV18 to TRBJ2-1; D possibly matches TRBD1 or TRBD2 (5 bases each). V shed 3 bases and J shed 8 bases, with 17 bases lying between them. This CDR3 spans 15 amino acids. Per germline, CDR1 KGHSH and CDR2 LQKENI. The CDR3 loop is CASSPGPKNHDEQFF. CDR3 in DNA: TGTGCCAGCTCACCGGGACCGAAAAACCATGATGAGCAGTTCTTC.

With regard to this clone: The same CDR3 is also encoded by other DNA sequences in this sample. The rearrangement joins TRBV18 to TRBJ1-3, with D possibly being TRBD1 (5 bases). The CDR3 is 14 amino acids. Germline loops: CDR1 KGHSH, CDR2 LQKENI. V was shortened by 3 bases and J by 2 bases, with 8 bases between the two germline ends. The CDR3 spells CASSPGGAGNTIYF. In DNA, the CDR3 is TGTGCCAGCTCACCGGGAGGGGCTGGAAACACCATATATTTT.

This clone was observed a few times. This sequence joins TRBV29-1 and TRBJ1-5; D is undetermined. V was clipped by 5 bases and J by 5 bases, with 10 bases between them. Looked up from germline, CDR1 is SQVTM and CDR2 is ANQGSEA. This CDR3 spans 12 amino acids. This CDR3 reads CSVSLTDQPQHF. The CDR3 coding sequence is TGCAGCGTTAGTCTCACGGATCAGCCCCAGCATTTT.

This chain links TRBV27 with TRBJ1-1, with a weak D call TRBD1 (5 bases). V dropped 6 bases and J dropped 2 bases, with 13 bases sitting between them. Germline V gene sequence: CDR1 MNHEY, CDR2 SMNVEV (reference sequence). The CDR3 extends over 14 amino acids. In DNA, the CDR3 is TGTGCCAGCAGACGGGTGGGACCTAACACTGAAGCTTTCTTT. Its translation: CASRRVGPNTEAFF.

V and J are TRBV15 and TRBJ2-7; D assignment may be TRBD1 or TRBD2 (6 bases each). Germline CDR1 reads LNHNV; CDR2 reads YYDKDF (reference sequence). The CDR3 consists of 15 residues. V was clipped by 5 bases and J by 6 bases, with 20 bases between them. Here the CDR3 DNA reads TGTGCCACCAGCCCTCGGGGGCAGATGCCAGGCGAGCAGTACTTC. Amino acid sequence: CATSPRGQMPGEQYF.

The rearrangement joins TRBV27 to TRBJ2-7; perhaps TRBD1 as D (6 bases). The CDR3 has 15 residues. V was clipped by 4 bases and J by 2 bases, with 15 bases between them. CDR1 MNHEY and CDR2 SMNVEV come from the germline V gene (reference sequence). The DNA of the CDR3 is TGTGCCAGCAGTTCCACCCGGGACACCCCCTACGAGCAGTACTTC. Amino acid sequence: CASSSTRDTPYEQYF.

As for this clone: Compared with germline, one end of the junction differs, possibly owing to a read error. The rearrangement uses TRBV11-2 and TRBJ2-7; D gene ambiguous. Germline CDR1 is SGHAT and CDR2 is FQNNGV. The CDR3 totals 16 residues. The CDR3 here is CASGLASYVRGYEQYF. The CDR3 DNA reads as TGTGCCAGCGGCTTAGCCTCGTACGTTCGTGGTTACGAGCAGTACTTC.

Turning to this clone: Other DNA sequences in the sample encode the same CDR3. The rearrangement uses TRBV7-2 and TRBJ2-7, with D perhaps TRBD2 (5 bases). CDR1 SGHTA and CDR2 FQGNSA come from the germline V gene. The CDR3 runs 15 residues. Trimming took off 1 base at V and 3 bases at J, with 13 bases between the two ends. The CDR3 DNA reads as TGTGCCAGCAGCTTAGGACTCTCCGGGAACTACGAGCAGTACTTC. Protein: CASSLGLSGNYEQYF.

Written as DNA, the CDR3 is TGTGCCAGCAGTCCACTGGACCTTCGGGAGCAGTTCTTC. Protein sequence: CASSPLDLREQFF. V gene TRBV6-6 combines with J gene TRBJ2-1, with no clear D. Per germline, CDR1 MNHNY and CDR2 SVGAGI (reference sequence). Trimming took off 5 bases at V and 10 bases at J, with 15 bases between the two ends. The CDR3 has 13 residues.

This sequence joins TRBV19 and TRBJ1-3; D gene uncertain. V gave up 3 bases and J gave up 0 bases, with 15 bases separating them. The CDR3 is made up of 17 amino acids. CDR1 is LNHDA and CDR2 is SQIVND in the germline V gene (reference sequence). DNA for the CDR3: TGTGCCAGTAGTATGGGAGTTCGGGCTGTCTCTGGAAACACCATATATTTT. Encoded protein: CASSMGVRAVSGNTIYF.

The chain has TRBV5-4 and TRBJ1-1; TRBD1 might be the D (5 bases). The CDR3 contains 13 residues. Trimming removed 4 bases from V and 3 bases from J, with 10 bases in between. Germline CDR1 is SGHNT and CDR2 is YYREEE (reference sequence). The DNA of the CDR3 is TGTGCCAGCAGCCCCAGGGTAGACACTGAAGCTTTCTTT. Protein sequence: CASSPRVDTEAFF.

The genes are TRBV5-1 and TRBJ2-5, with no clear D. Trimming cost V 7 bases and J 1 base, with 11 bases left between them. CDR3 length equals 13 residues. The V gene's germline CDR1 is SGHRS and CDR2 YFSETQ. The CDR3 region is CASRIGGQETQYF. CDR3 nucleotides: TGCGCCAGCCGAATAGGCGGCCAAGAGACCCAGTACTTC.

This chain joins TRBV5-6 and TRBJ1-2, with TRBD1 as a possible D gene (6 bases). The CDR3 runs 17 residues. Deletions cut 4 bases from V and 1 base from J, with 20 bases between. Germline CDR1 reads SGHDT; CDR2 reads YYEEEE. In DNA, the CDR3 is TGTGCCAGCAGCCCTACAGGGACCATACCCTTTAACTATGGCTACACCTTC. As protein: CASSPTGTIPFNYGYTF.

This sequence joins TRBV19 and TRBJ2-5, with 9 bases identical to TRBD2. CDR1 and CDR2 (germline): LNHDA, SQIVND (reference sequence). There are 17 residues in the CDR3. J lost 2 bases, V lost 9 bases, and 16 bases had no gene match. The CDR3 loop reads CARLKGLAGNPQETQYF. The CDR3 DNA is TGTGCCAGACTTAAGGGGCTAGCGGGAAACCCTCAAGAGACCCAGTACTTC.

A single count supports this clone. The V call is TRBV29-1, the J call TRBJ2-4; 10 nucleotides match TRBD2. The CDR3 totals 14 residues. V was pared by 6 bases and J by 0 bases, with 2 bases of the junction left unmatched. Germline-derived CDR1 and CDR2 are SQVTM and ANQGSEA. The CDR3 DNA reads as TGCAGCGTAAGCGGGAGGGTAGCCAAAAACATTCAGTACTTC. It yields the protein CSVSGRVAKNIQYF.